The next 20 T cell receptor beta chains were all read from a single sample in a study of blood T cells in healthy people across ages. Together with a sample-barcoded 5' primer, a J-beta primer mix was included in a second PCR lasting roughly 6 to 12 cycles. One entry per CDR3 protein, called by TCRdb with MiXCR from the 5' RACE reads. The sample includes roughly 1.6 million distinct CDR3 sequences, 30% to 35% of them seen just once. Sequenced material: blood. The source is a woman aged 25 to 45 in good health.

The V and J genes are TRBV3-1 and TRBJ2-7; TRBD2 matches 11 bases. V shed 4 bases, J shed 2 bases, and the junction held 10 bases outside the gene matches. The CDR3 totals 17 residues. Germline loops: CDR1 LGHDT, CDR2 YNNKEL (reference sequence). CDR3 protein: CASSRAGTSGGAYEQYF. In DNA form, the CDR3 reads TGTGCCAGCAGCCGCGCCGGGACTAGCGGAGGGGCCTACGAGCAGTACTTC.

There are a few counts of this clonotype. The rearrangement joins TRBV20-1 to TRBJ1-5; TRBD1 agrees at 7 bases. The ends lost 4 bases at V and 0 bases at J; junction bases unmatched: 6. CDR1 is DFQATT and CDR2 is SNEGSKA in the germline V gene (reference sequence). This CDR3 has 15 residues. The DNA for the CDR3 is TGCAGTGCTATCAATGGACAGGCTAGCAATCAGCCCCAGCATTTT. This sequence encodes CSAINGQASNQPQHF.

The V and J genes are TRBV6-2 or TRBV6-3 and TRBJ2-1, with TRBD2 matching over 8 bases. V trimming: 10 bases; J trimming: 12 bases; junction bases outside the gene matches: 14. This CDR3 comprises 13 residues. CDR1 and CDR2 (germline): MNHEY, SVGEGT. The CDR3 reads CANFERGPRVQFF. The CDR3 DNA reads TGTGCCAACTTTGAGCGGGGGCCGCGGGTGCAGTTCTTC.

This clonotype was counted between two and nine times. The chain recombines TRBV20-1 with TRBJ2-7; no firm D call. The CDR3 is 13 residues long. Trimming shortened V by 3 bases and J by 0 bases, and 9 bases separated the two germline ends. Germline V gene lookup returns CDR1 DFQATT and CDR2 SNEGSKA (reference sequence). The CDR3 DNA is TGCAGTGCTAGCCAGGATGGCTCCTACGAGCAGTACTTC. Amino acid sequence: CSASQDGSYEQYF.

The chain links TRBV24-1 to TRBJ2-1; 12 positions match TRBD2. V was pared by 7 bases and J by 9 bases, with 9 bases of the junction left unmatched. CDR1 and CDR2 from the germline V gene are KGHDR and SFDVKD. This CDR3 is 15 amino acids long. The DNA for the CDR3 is TGTGCCACCAGAGACTCTAGCGGGAGGGCCTTTGAGCAGTTCTTC. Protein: CATRDSSGRAFEQFF.

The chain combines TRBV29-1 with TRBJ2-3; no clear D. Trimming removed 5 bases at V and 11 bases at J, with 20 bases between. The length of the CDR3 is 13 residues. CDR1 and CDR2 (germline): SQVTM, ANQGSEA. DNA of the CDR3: TGCAGCGTTCCACGAGCTAACCAGTTCGGGCAGTATTTT. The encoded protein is CSVPRANQFGQYF.

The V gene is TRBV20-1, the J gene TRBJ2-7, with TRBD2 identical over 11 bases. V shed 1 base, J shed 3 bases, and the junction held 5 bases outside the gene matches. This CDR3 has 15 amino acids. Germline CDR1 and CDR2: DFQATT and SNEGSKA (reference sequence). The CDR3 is CSARAGTSGDYEQYF. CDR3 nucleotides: TGCAGTGCTAGAGCTGGGACTAGCGGAGACTACGAGCAGTACTTC.

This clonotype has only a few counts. This chain's CDR3 is CASSSNRGLTNEQFF. In nucleotides, the CDR3 is TGTGCCAGCAGTTCGAACAGGGGGCTAACAAATGAGCAGTTCTTC. J is TRBJ2-1 and V is TRBV12-3 or TRBV12-4, with TRBD1 matching 9 bases. Trimming at V came to 4 bases and at J to 7 bases, leaving 8 bases not matched to a gene. This CDR3 is built from 15 residues.

As DNA, the CDR3 is TGTGCCAGCAGTTTCGTGGGGGGGGATCACACCGGGGAGCTGTTTTTT. The encoded protein is CASSFVGGDHTGELFF. The rearrangement uses TRBV27 and TRBJ2-2, with TRBD2 matching 7 bases. V lost 3 bases to trimming and J lost 3 bases; unmatched junction nucleotides: 7. The CDR3 has 16 amino acids. Germline lookup yields CDR1 MNHEY and CDR2 SMNVEV (reference sequence).

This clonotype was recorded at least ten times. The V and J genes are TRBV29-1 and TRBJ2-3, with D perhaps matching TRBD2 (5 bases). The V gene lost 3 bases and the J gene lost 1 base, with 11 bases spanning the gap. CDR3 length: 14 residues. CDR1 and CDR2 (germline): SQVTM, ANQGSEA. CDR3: CSVESSGRTDTQYF. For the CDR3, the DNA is TGCAGCGTTGAGTCCAGCGGCCGCACAGATACGCAGTATTTT.

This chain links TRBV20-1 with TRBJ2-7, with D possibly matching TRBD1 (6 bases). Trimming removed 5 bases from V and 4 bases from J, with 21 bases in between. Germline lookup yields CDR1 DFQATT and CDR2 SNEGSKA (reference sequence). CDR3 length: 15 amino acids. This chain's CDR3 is CSARRAPGQIYEQYF. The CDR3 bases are TGCAGTGCTCGAAGGGCACCTGGACAGATATACGAGCAGTACTTC.

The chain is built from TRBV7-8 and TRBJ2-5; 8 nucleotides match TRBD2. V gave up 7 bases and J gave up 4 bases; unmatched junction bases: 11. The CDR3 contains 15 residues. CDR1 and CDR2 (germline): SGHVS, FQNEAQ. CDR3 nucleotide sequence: TGTGCCAGCACTAGACACCAGCGGGGGTCAGAGACCCAGTACTTC. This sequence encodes CASTRHQRGSETQYF.

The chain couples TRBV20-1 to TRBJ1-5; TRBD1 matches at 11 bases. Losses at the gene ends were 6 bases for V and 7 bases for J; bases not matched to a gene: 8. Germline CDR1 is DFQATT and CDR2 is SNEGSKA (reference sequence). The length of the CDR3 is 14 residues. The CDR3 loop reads CSAVGQGDVQPQHF. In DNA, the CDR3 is TGCAGTGCGGTGGGACAGGGGGATGTACAGCCCCAGCATTTT.

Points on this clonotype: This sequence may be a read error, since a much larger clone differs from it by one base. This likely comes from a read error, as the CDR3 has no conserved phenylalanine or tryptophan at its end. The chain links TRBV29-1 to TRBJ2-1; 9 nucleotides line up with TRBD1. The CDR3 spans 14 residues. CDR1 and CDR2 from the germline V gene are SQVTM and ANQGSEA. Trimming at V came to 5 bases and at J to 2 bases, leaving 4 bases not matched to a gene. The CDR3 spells CSVPDRGTYNEQFV. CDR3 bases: TGCAGCGTTCCGGACAGGGGAACCTACAATGAGCAGTTCGTC.

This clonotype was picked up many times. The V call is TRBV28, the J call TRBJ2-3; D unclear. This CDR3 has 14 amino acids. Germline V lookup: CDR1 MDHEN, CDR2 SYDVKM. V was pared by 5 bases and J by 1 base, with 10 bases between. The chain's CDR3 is CASSPRLGTDTQYF. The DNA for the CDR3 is TGTGCCAGCAGTCCCAGGCTGGGCACAGATACGCAGTATTTT.

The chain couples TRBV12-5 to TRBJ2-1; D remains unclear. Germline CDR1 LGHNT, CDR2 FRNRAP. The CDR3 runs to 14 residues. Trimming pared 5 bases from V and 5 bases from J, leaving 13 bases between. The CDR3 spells CASGPRAGNNEQFF. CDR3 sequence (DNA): TGTGCTAGTGGTCCTAGGGCAGGAAACAATGAGCAGTTCTTC. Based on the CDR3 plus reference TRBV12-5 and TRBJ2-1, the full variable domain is DARVTQTPRHKVTEMGQEVTMRCQPILGHNTVFWYRQTMMQGLELLAYFRNRAPLDDSGMPKDRFSAEMPDATLATLKIQPSEPRDSAVYFCASGPRAGNNEQFFGPGTRLTVL.

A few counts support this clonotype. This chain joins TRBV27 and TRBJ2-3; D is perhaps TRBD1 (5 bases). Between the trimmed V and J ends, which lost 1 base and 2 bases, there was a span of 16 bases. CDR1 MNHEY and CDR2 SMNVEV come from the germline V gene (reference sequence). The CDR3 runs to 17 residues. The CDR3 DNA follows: TGTGCCAGCAGTTTATTAAGAACAGTTGGACACACAGATACGCAGTATTTT. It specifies CASSLLRTVGHTDTQYF.

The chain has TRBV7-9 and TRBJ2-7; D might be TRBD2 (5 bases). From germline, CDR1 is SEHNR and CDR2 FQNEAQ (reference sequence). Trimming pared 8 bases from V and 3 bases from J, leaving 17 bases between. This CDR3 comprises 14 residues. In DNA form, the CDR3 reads TGTGCCAGCTCACGCCGGGAAGGGAGCTACGAGCAGTACTTC. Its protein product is CASSRREGSYEQYF.

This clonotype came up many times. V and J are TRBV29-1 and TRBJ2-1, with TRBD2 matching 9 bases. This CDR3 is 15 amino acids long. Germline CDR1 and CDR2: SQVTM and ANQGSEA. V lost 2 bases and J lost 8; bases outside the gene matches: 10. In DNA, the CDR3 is TGCAGCGTTGAACTCGGCGCTCTAGCGGGATATGAGCAGTTCTTC. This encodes CSVELGALAGYEQFF.

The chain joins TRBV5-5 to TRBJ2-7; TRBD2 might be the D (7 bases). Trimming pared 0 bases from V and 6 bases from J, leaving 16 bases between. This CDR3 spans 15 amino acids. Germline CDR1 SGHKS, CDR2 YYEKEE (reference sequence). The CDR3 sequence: CASSLVGGPFGEQYF. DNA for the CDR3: TGTGCCAGCAGCTTGGTGGGGGGGCCTTTCGGCGAGCAGTACTTC.